These 22 T cell receptor beta chains were sequenced from one sample in a study of long-term antiretroviral therapy in people with HIV. At the survey level, the v3.0 immunoSEQ assay was run. Here immunoSEQ multiplex PCR was the method, and the copy in TCRdb shows in-frame clones only, minus some. Found here are roughly 32,000 clones, approximately 85% of them singletons; the top ten hold less than 5.5%. The sample here was unsorted PBMCs, taken around 3.3 years after starting antiretroviral therapy. The source of these receptors is a man aged 18 to 29 with HIV.

The rearrangement joins TRBV7-3 to TRBJ2-4; 7 positions agree with TRBD2. V lost 2 bases and J lost 6; bases outside the gene matches: 7. This CDR3 is built from 15 residues. The germline gives CDR1 SGHTA, CDR2 FQGTGA. The CDR3 loop reads CASSLGAGEGNIQYF. The CDR3 DNA reads as TGTGCCAGCAGCTTAGGGGCGGGAGAGGGAAACATTCAGTACTTC.

The chain uses TRBV27 and TRBJ2-3; TRBD2 matches 9 bases. Unmatched junction bases numbered 13, after V lost 2 bases and J lost 1 base. CDR3 size: 19 residues. Germline V CDR1 and CDR2: MNHEY, SMNVEV (reference sequence). This chain's CDR3 is CASSLTQSGTSSRTDTQYF. CDR3 sequence (DNA): TGTGCCAGCAGTTTAACCCAATCCGGGACTAGCTCTCGCACAGATACGCAGTATTTT.

The rearrangement uses TRBV11-2 and TRBJ1-2, with D uncertain. Trimming removed 4 bases at V and 8 bases at J, with 11 bases between. The CDR3 runs 12 residues. Germline V lookup: CDR1 SGHAT, CDR2 FQNNGV. CDR3 nucleotide sequence: TGTGCCAGCAGCTCATCCTTTAGCGGCTACACCTTC. Protein: CASSSSFSGYTF.

This clone was recorded a few times. The chain links TRBV2 to TRBJ1-2; D is undetermined. The CDR3 runs to 11 residues. Per germline, CDR1 SNHLY and CDR2 FYNNEI. V lost 3 bases, J lost 7 bases, and 6 bases lay in between. CDR3 nucleotides: TGTGCCAGCAGTGAGACTAGTGGCTACACCTTC. Residues: CASSETSGYTF.

The gene calls are TRBV5-6 and TRBJ2-1; 10 nucleotides match TRBD1. The J segment lost 6 bases and the V segment lost 1 base, leaving 7 bases of the junction unmatched. The CDR3 has 16 amino acids. Germline CDR1 SGHDT, CDR2 YYEEEE. The CDR3 nucleotides read TGTGCCAGCAGCTTGATAGCCGGGACAGGGGTCAATGAGCAGTTCTTC. It specifies CASSLIAGTGVNEQFF.

This clone has only one observation. The chain recombines TRBV19 with TRBJ2-2; D remains ambiguous. The CDR3 length is 15 residues. V lost 3 bases and J lost 3, with 11 bases in between. CDR1 LNHDA and CDR2 SQIVND come from the germline V gene (reference sequence). CDR3 sequence reads: CASSIGRLDTGELFF. The DNA of the CDR3 is TGTGCCAGTAGTATCGGGCGCCTGGACACCGGGGAGCTGTTTTTT.

The chain is built from TRBV27 and TRBJ2-7, with D perhaps matching TRBD2 (6 bases). Per germline, CDR1 MNHEY and CDR2 SMNVEV (reference sequence). This CDR3 spans 16 amino acids. V lost 3 bases to trimming and J lost 0 bases, with 15 bases between them. DNA for the CDR3: TGTGCCAGCAGTTTTAGTCAGGCTAGCGCCTCCTACGAGCAGTACTTC. Its protein product is CASSFSQASASYEQYF.

The CDR3 DNA sequence: TGTGCCAGCAGTCCACCGGGACAGGGGCTCGAAGAGACCCAGTACTTC. Protein: CASSPPGQGLEETQYF. The chain is built from TRBV28 and TRBJ2-5, with 10 nucleotides matching TRBD1. The J segment lost 3 bases and the V segment lost 5 bases, leaving 9 bases of the junction unmatched. Germline V gene sequence: CDR1 MDHEN, CDR2 SYDVKM. CDR3 size: 16 residues. The full variable domain, its missing parts supplied by reference TRBV28 and TRBJ2-5, is DVKVTQSSRYLVKRTGEKVFLECVQDMDHENMFWYRQDPGLGLRLIYFSYDVKMKEKGDIPEGYSVSREKKERFSLILESASTNQTSMYLCASSPPGQGLEETQYFGPGTRLLVL.

Notes on this clone: Other DNA sequences in the sample encode the same CDR3. V gene TRBV7-6 combines with J gene TRBJ1-1; D is ambiguous. Trimming removed 5 bases at V and 2 bases at J, with 6 bases between. Germline V gene lookup returns CDR1 SGHVS and CDR2 FNYEAQ. The CDR3 sequence is 12 residues long. CDR3 nucleotides: TGTGCCAGCAGCCCCTTAAACACTGAAGCTTTCTTT. Protein: CASSPLNTEAFF.

This sequence joins TRBV5-1 and TRBJ2-7; 8 bases map to TRBD1. In germline, CDR1 is SGHRS, CDR2 YFSETQ. The length of the CDR3 is 16 residues. The V and J ends lost 3 bases and 0 bases, in that order; junction bases with no gene match: 8. CDR3 amino acids: CASSWRTGQSSYEQYF. CDR3 coding DNA: TGCGCCAGCAGCTGGCGGACAGGGCAGAGCTCCTACGAGCAGTACTTC.

CDR3 nucleotide sequence: TGTGCCAGCAGTGAATGGACAGAAACCTACGAGCAGTACTTC. Its translation is CASSEWTETYEQYF. V and J are TRBV25-1 and TRBJ2-7; possibly TRBD1 for D (6 bases). The ends were cut back, 1 base at V and 2 bases at J, with 9 bases in the middle. The CDR3 contains 14 residues. Germline CDR1 and CDR2: MGHDK and SYGVNS.

The chain joins TRBV15 to TRBJ2-5; 14 nucleotides align to TRBD2. V trimming: 3 bases; J trimming: 4 bases; junction bases outside the gene matches: 1. This CDR3 is built from 15 residues. In germline, CDR1 is LNHNV, CDR2 YYDKDF (reference sequence). The CDR3 DNA sequence: TGTGCCACCAGCAGTGGACTAGCGGGGGGAGAGACCCAGTACTTC. Its protein is CATSSGLAGGETQYF.

This sequence joins TRBV7-2 and TRBJ2-5; D is possibly TRBD1 (5 bases). This CDR3 region has 14 residues. Trimming removed 2 bases at V and 3 bases at J, with 10 bases between. Germline CDR1 is SGHTA and CDR2 is FQGNSA. The CDR3 spells CASSLQGGKETQYF. The CDR3 DNA reads as TGTGCCAGCAGCTTACAGGGTGGCAAAGAGACCCAGTACTTC.

The J gene is TRBJ2-1, the V gene TRBV14, with D unclear. Trimming took off 3 bases at V and 5 bases at J, with 2 bases between the two ends. Germline lookup yields CDR1 SGHDN and CDR2 FVKESK. CDR3 length equals 11 residues. The CDR3 loop reads CASSHNNEQFF. The CDR3 DNA follows: TGTGCCAGCAGCCATAACAATGAGCAGTTCTTC. The variable domain in full, with the rest retrieved from reference TRBV14 and TRBJ2-1, is EAGVTQFPSHSVIEKGQTVTLRCDPISGHDNLYWYRRVMGKEIKFLLHFVKESKQDESGMPNNRFLAERTGGTYSTLKVQPAELEDSGVYFCASSHNNEQFFGPGTRLTVL.

The gene calls are TRBV27 and TRBJ2-1; D could derive from TRBD1 or TRBD2 (5 bases each). CDR3 length: 13 residues. The V end was cut by 4 bases, the J end by 11 bases, with 15 bases between. Germline-derived CDR1 and CDR2 are MNHEY and SMNVEV (reference sequence). The CDR3 region has the DNA TGTGCCAGCAGTTCCTCAGGGACCTCGCAGCAGTTCTTC. It is translated as CASSSSGTSQQFF.

The sample holds one count of this clone. The chain carries TRBV13 and TRBJ1-2, with a weak D call TRBD1 (6 bases). The CDR3 sequence is 15 residues long. Germline CDR1 PRHDT, CDR2 FYEKMQ (reference sequence). V shed 0 bases and J shed 5 bases, with 13 bases lying between them. CDR3 sequence reads: CASSLGGGGSYGYTF. The CDR3 region has the DNA TGTGCCAGCAGCTTAGGAGGAGGGGGTTCTTATGGCTACACCTTC.

The chain carries TRBV15 and TRBJ1-5, with D hard to call. Germline CDR1 is LNHNV and CDR2 is YYDKDF (reference sequence). The CDR3 totals 16 residues. The V end lost 5 bases, the J end lost 0 bases, and 14 bases lay between the germline ends. The CDR3: CATSPRARASNQPQHF. In DNA, the CDR3 is TGTGCCACCAGCCCCCGGGCTAGGGCTAGCAATCAGCCCCAGCATTTT. Drawing the rest from reference TRBV15 and TRBJ1-5, the complete variable domain is DAMVIQNPRYQVTQFGKPVTLSCSQTLNHNVMYWYQQKSSQAPKLLFHYYDKDFNNEADTPDNFQSRRPNTSFCFLDIRSPGLGDTAMYLCATSPRARASNQPQHFGDGTRLSIL.

V and J are TRBV4-2 and TRBJ2-4; the match to TRBD2 covers 15 bases. The CDR3 is 17 residues long. Germline CDR1 LGHNA, CDR2 YNFKEQ. Trimming cost V 4 bases and J 8 bases; bases outside gene matches: 9. The CDR3 coding sequence is TGTGCCAGCAGCCGAGGACTAGCGGGGGGGCCACCCCACATTCAGTACTTC. It yields the protein CASSRGLAGGPPHIQYF.

This clone came up once. V usage is TRBV6-5 and J usage is TRBJ1-1; D call uncertain. The CDR3 runs 12 residues. V lost 2 bases to trimming and J lost 11 bases, with 12 bases between them. Germline values: CDR1 MNHEY, CDR2 SVGAGI. CDR3 loop: CASSYAGRDAFF. The CDR3 DNA is TGTGCCAGCAGTTACGCTGGGCGTGACGCTTTCTTT.

The chain joins TRBV20-1 to TRBJ2-3; D is unresolved. Trimming left V 0 bases short and J 4 bases short, with 2 bases between. This CDR3 has 11 residues. Germline CDR1 reads DFQATT; CDR2 reads SNEGSKA (reference sequence). CDR3 bases: TGCAGTGCTAGAGAGGCAGATACGCAGTATTTT. It specifies CSAREADTQYF.

This chain connects TRBV6-5 to TRBJ1-1, with D uncertain. The V gene lost 0 bases and the J gene lost 1 base, with 9 bases spanning the gap. The germline V gene has CDR1 MNHEY and CDR2 SVGAGI. This CDR3 contains 15 residues. The CDR3 here is CASSYSRKGNTEAFF. DNA of the CDR3: TGTGCCAGCAGTTACTCCCGAAAAGGGAACACTGAAGCTTTCTTT.

V is TRBV4-3 and J is TRBJ1-2; D uncertain. V dropped 0 bases and J dropped 4 bases, with 18 bases sitting between them. Germline V gives CDR1 LGHNA, CDR2 YSLEER. There are 17 residues in the CDR3. In nucleotides, the CDR3 is TGCGCCAGCAGCCAAGAAGGTGGGATGGGCAGCCGCTATGGCTACACCTTC. Translation gives CASSQEGGMGSRYGYTF.